This is a list of T cell receptor beta chains from one sample in a study of T cell responses to AZD1222 COVID-19 vaccine. Profiled with immunoSEQ multiplex PCR; TCRdb holds only in-frame clones, not every one. Found here are 110,000 or so clones, 88% of them singletons; the top ten hold approximately 6.4%. The sequencing used peripheral blood, collected 28 days after the second AZD1222 dose. These receptors were collected from an adult who received the AZD1222 COVID-19 vaccine. The CDR3 runs from the conserved cysteine through the conserved F or W.

TRBV24-1	CATSDLSGRYTF
TRBV7-9	CASTPLVAPAETQYF
TRBV6-5	CASRAVEGKLFF
TRBV12-3/TRBV12-4	CASSLADSQPQHF
TRBV6-5	CASSTSGLGGYTF
TRBV9	CASSVTGSSQETQYF
TRBV24-1	CATSDQYYGYTF
TRBV7-2	CASSQHSNQPQHF
TRBV15	CATSRSTGGYGEQYF
TRBV10-3	CAISESAGGGYTF
TRBV20-1	CSASSNEQFF
TRBV7-2	CASSFSGSYEQYF
TRBV19	CASSIGGMNTEAFF
TRBV6-5	CASSNRWGDNEQFF
TRBV27	CASSFQDRAEAFF
TRBV5-1	CASSLGSNNSPLHF
TRBV7-6	CASSLGQGGGQPQHF
TRBV28	CASSLFQGANEQYF
TRBV11-2	CASSYGDSGLLNF